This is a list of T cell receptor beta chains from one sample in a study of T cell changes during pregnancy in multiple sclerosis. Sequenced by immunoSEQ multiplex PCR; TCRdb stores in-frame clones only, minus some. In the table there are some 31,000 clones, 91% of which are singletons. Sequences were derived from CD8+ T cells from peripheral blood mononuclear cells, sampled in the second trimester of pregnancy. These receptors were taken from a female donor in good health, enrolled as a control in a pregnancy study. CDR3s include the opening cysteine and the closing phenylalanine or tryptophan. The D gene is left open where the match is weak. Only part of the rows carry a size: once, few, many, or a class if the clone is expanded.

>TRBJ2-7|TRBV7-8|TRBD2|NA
TGTGCCAGCATCCAGGAGGCTAGCGGGGCCTACGAGCAGTACTTC
CASIQEASGAYEQYF
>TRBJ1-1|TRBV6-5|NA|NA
TGTGCCAGCAGTTACTCGGGTAGCAACACTAAAGCTTTCTTT
CASSYSGSNTKAFF
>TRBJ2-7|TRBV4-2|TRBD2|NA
TGTGCCAGCAGCCAAGAGGCTAGCGGGACTTACGAGCAGTACTTC
CASSQEASGTYEQYF
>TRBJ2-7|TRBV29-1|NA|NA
TGCAGCGTTGAAGGTCGGCGGAACGAGCAGTACTTC
CSVEGRRNEQYF
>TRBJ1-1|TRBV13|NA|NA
TGTGCCAGCAGCCTAGGACACACCAACACTGAAGCTTTCTTT
CASSLGHTNTEAFF
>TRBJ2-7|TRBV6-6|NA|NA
TGTGCCAGCAGCCCCGCGGCCGAGCAGTACTTC
CASSPAAEQYF
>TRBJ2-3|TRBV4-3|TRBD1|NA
TGCGCCAGCAGCCCAGGGACAGCCAACACAGATACGCAGTATTTT
CASSPGTANTDTQYF
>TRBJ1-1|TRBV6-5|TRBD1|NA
TGTGCCAGCAGTTACTCAGGACAGGGGGTAAACACTGAAGCTTTCTTT
CASSYSGQGVNTEAFF
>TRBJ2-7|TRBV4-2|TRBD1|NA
TGTGCCAGCAGCCAGGACCGGGACAGGGGGTTCTACGAGCAGTACTTC
CASSQDRDRGFYEQYF
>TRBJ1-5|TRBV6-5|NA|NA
TGTGCCAGCCGCCGGGGGGAAGGCAATCAGCCCCAGCATTTT
CASRRGEGNQPQHF
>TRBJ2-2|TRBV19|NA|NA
TGTGCCAGTGTAGAGCGGAGCACCGGGGAGCTGTTTTTT
CASVERSTGELFF
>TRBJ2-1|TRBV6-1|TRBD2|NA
TGTGCCAGCAGTGAAGCGCTTCAACTAGCGGGGGAATATAATGAGCAGTTCTTC
CASSEALQLAGEYNEQFF
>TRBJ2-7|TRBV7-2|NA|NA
TGTGCCAGCAGCCAAGCAGACTCCCCATCCTACGAGCAGTACTTC
CASSQADSPSYEQYF
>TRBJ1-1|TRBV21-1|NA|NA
TGTGCCAGCAGCAAGGGGGGGCAAGGCACTGAAGCTTTCTTT
CASSKGGQGTEAFF
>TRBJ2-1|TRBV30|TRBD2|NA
TGTGCCTGGAGTGCCGGACTAGCGGGGCCCTTCAATGAGCAGTTCTTC
CAWSAGLAGPFNEQFF
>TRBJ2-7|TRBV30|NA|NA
TGTGCCTGGAGTTATGGCACCTACGAGCAGTACTTC
CAWSYGTYEQYF
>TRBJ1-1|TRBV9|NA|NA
TGTGCCAGCAGCGTAGGTGAGGCAGGGGAAACCCACACTGAAGCTTTCTTT
CASSVGEAGETHTEAFF
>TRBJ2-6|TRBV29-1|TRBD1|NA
TGCAGCGTTTGGGCGACAGGGGACAGGGGGGCCAACGTCCTGACTTTC
CSVWATGDRGANVLTF
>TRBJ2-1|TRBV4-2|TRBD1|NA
TGTGCCAGCAGCCAAGACCTCCGGACAGGAGCCTACAATGAGCAGTTCTTC
CASSQDLRTGAYNEQFF
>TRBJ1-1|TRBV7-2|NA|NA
TGTGCCAGCAGCTTACCCCTCCCATCCGAGTCAAACACTGAAGCTTTCTTT
CASSLPLPSESNTEAFF
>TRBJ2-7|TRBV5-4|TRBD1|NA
TGTGCCAGCAGCTTAACCGACAGGGGGATAGACGAGCAGTACTTC
CASSLTDRGIDEQYF
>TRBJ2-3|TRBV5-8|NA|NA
TGTGCCAGCAGCTTGGGAGTAGCGAGCACAGATACGCAGTATTTT
CASSLGVASTDTQYF
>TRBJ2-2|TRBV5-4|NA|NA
TGTGCCAGCAGACTTGGCCGGCAGGGAAACACCGGGGAGCTGTTTTTT
CASRLGRQGNTGELFF
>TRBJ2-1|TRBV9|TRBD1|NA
TGTGCCAGCAGCTCTCGGGACAGGGCTATCAATGAGCAGTTCTTC
CASSSRDRAINEQFF
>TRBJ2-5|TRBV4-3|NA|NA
TGCGCCAGCAGCCAAGTGGGGAGGGGGGGCTATAGAGAGACCCAGTACTTC
CASSQVGRGGYRETQYF
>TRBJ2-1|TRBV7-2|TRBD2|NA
TGTGCCAGCAGCTTAGCGCTAGGGACTAGCGTTATGGATGAGCAGTTCTTC
CASSLALGTSVMDEQFF
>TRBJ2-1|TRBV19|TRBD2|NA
TGTGCCAGTAGTACTCCGTCTAGCGGGGATGGTGAGCAGTTCTTC
CASSTPSSGDGEQFF
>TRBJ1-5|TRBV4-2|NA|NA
TGTGCCAGCAGCCAAGAAAAAGGCGGTCAGCCCCAGCATTTT
CASSQEKGGQPQHF
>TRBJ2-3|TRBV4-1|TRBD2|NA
TGCGCCAGCAGCCAAGGGGGGACTAGCGGGGCGGCAGATACGCAGTATTTT
CASSQGGTSGAADTQYF
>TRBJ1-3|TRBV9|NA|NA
TGTGCCAGCAGCTCAAATCAGGGTCGCGGAAACACCATATATTTT
CASSSNQGRGNTIYF
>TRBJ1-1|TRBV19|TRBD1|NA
TGTGCCAGTAGTACCGGGACAGTCCCTATGAACACTGAAGCTTTCTTT
CASSTGTVPMNTEAFF
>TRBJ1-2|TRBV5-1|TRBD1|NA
TGCGCCAGCAGCCCTCGAGGACAGGGGACCTCATTCTATGGCTACACCTTC
CASSPRGQGTSFYGYTF
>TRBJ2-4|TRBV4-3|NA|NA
TGCGCCAGCAGCCAAGGGACAGCTGACATTCAGTACTTC
CASSQGTADIQYF
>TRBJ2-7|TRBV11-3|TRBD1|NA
TGTGCCAGCAGCACCGGGACAGGGCAGTACTTC
CASSTGTGQYF
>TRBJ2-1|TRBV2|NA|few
TGTGCCAGCAGTGAATGGGCAGGGGAAGTTGTTGAGCAGTTCTTC
CASSEWAGEVVEQFF
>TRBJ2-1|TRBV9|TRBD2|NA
TGTGCCAGCAGCGTGTCCCCGGGGGGGCGGGATGAGCAGTTCTTC
CASSVSPGGRDEQFF
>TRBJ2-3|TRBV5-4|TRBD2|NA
TGTGCCAGCAGCTTGGCGGTAGCGGGCGGCACAGATACGCAGTATTTT
CASSLAVAGGTDTQYF
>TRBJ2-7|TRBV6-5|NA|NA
TGTGCCAGCAGTTACGAGGGTGGCCTCTCCTACGAGCAGTACTTC
CASSYEGGLSYEQYF
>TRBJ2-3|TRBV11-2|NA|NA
TGTGCCAGCAGCTTAGAGGGACACCCAAGCACAGATACGCAGTATTTT
CASSLEGHPSTDTQYF
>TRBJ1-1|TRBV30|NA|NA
TGTGCCTGGAGTGTCGGGGATGGGACTGAAGCTTTCTTT
CAWSVGDGTEAFF
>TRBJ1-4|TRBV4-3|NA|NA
TGCGCCAGCAGCCAAACGACAGGACTGATGTATGAAAAACTGTTTTTT
CASSQTTGLMYEKLFF
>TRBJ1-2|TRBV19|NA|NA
TGTGCCAGTAGTATAGATGAAGAGGTGCCTAACTATGGCTACACCTTC
CASSIDEEVPNYGYTF
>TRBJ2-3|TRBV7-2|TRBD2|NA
TGTGCCAGCAGCCCCCTCGGGCTAGCGGGGGGCGTGCGAGATACGCAGTATTTT
CASSPLGLAGGVRDTQYF
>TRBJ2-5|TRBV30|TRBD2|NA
TGTGCCTGGAGTGTAGGGGTAGCGGGGGGGGAGACCCAGTACTTC
CAWSVGVAGGETQYF
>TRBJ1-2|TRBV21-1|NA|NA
TGTGCCAGCAGCAAAGGGCCGGGACAGAACTATGGCTACACCTTC
CASSKGPGQNYGYTF
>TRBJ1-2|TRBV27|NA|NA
TGTGCCAGCAGTTTATCGGCGGTTAACTATGGCTACACCTTC
CASSLSAVNYGYTF
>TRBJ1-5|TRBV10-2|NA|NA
TGCGCCAGCAGTGGATCGGGGGAACAGCCCCAGCATTTT
CASSGSGEQPQHF